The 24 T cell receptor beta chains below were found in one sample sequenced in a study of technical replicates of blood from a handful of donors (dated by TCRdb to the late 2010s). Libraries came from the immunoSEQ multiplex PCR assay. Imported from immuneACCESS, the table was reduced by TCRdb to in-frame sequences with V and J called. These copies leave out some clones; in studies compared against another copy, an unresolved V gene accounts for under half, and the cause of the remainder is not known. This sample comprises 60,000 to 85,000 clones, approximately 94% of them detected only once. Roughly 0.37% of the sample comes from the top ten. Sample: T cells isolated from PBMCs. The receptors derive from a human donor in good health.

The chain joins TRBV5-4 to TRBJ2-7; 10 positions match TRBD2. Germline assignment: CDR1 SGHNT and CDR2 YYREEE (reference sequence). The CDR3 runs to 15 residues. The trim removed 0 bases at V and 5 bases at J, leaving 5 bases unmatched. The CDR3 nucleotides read TGTGCCAGCAGCTTGGAGCCTAGCGGGAGACACGAGCAGTACTTC. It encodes CASSLEPSGRHEQYF. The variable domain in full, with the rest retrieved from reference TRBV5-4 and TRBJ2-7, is ETGVTQSPTHLIKTRGQQVTLRCSSQSGHNTVSWYQQALGQGPQFIFQYYREEENGRGNFPPRFSGLQFPNYSSELNVNALELDDSALYLCASSLEPSGRHEQYFGPGTRLTVT.

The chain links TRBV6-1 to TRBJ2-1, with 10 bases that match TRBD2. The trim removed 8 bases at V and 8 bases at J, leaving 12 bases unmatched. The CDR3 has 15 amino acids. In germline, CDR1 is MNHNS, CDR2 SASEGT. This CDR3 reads CASESGTSGIHEQFF. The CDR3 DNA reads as TGTGCCAGCGAGTCCGGAACTAGCGGGATACATGAGCAGTTCTTC.

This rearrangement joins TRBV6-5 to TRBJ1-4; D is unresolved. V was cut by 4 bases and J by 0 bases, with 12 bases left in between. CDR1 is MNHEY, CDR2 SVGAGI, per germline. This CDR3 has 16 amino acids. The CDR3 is CASSSLPIATNEKLFF. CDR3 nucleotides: TGTGCCAGCAGTTCGTTACCTATTGCAACTAATGAAAAACTGTTTTTT.

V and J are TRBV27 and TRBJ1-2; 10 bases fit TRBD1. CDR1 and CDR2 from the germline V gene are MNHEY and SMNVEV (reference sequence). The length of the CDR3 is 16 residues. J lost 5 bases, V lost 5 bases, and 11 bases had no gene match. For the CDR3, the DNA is TGTGCCAGCAGTAACCGGGACAGGGGTCCGCTTTATGGCTACACCTTC. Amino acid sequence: CASSNRDRGPLYGYTF.

In nucleotides, the CDR3 is TGTGCCAGCAGCGAAAGCGGGAGGCCTGGCGAGCAGTACTTC. Its translation is CASSESGRPGEQYF. This chain joins TRBV7-8 and TRBJ2-7; the match to TRBD2 covers 9 bases. The CDR3 has 14 amino acids. With 5 bases clipped from V and 6 bases from J, the junction kept 8 bases outside the gene matches. CDR1 is SGHVS and CDR2 is FQNEAQ in the germline V gene.

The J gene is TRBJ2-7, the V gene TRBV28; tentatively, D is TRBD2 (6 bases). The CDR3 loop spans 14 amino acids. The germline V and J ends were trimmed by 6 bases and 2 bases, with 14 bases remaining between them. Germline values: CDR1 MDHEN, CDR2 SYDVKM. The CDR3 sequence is CASSLGLGAYEQYF. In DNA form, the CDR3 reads TGTGCCAGCAGCCTGGGACTCGGAGCCTACGAGCAGTACTTC.

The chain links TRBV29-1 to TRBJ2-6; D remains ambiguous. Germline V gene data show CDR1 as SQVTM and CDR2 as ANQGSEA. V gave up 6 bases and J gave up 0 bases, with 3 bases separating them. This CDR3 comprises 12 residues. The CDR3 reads CSVHSGANVLTF. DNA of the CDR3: TGCAGCGTACACTCTGGGGCCAACGTCCTGACTTTC.

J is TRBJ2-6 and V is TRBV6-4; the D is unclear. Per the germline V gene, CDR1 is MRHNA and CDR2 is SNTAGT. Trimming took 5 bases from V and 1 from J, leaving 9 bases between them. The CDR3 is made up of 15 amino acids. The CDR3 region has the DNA TGTGCCAGCAGTCCGCGAGAATCTGGGGCCAACGTCCTGACTTTC. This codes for CASSPRESGANVLTF.

CDR3 in DNA: TGTGCCAGCAGCTGGACAGGGCTCTACACCTTC. It encodes CASSWTGLYTF. The V call is TRBV5-6, the J call TRBJ1-2; 8 bases are shared with TRBD1. CDR1 is SGHDT, CDR2 YYEEEE, per germline. Trimming at V came to 3 bases and at J to 10 bases, leaving 2 bases not matched to a gene. This CDR3 comprises 11 residues.

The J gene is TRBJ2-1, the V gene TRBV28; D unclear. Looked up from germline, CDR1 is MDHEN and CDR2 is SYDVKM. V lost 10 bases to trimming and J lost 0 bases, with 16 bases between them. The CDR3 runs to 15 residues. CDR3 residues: CAITARNSSYNEQFF. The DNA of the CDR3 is TGTGCCATCACCGCCCGTAACAGCTCCTACAATGAGCAGTTCTTC. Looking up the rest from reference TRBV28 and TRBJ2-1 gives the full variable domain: DVKVTQSSRYLVKRTGEKVFLECVQDMDHENMFWYRQDPGLGLRLIYFSYDVKMKEKGDIPEGYSVSREKKERFSLILESASTNQTSMYLCAITARNSSYNEQFFGPGTRLTVL.

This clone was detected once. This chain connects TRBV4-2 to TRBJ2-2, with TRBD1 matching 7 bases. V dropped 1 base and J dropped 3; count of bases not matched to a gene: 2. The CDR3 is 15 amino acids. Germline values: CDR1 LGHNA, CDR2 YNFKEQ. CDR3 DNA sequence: TGTGCCAGCAGCCAAGTTGACAGGGACACCGGGGAGCTGTTTTTT. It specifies CASSQVDRDTGELFF.

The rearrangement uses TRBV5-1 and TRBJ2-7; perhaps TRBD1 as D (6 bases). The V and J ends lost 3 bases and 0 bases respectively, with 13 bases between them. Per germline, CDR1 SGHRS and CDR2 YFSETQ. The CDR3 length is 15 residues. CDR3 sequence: CASSWRTASSYEQYF. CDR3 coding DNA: TGCGCCAGCAGCTGGAGGACAGCTAGCTCCTACGAGCAGTACTTC.

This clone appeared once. The CDR3 loop is CASSLETGGPYEQYF. In nucleotides, the CDR3 is TGTGCCAGCAGCTTAGAGACAGGGGGACCGTACGAGCAGTACTTC. The V call is TRBV11-3, the J call TRBJ2-7; TRBD1 matches 9 bases. This CDR3 has 15 amino acids. CDR1 SGHNT and CDR2 YENEEA come from the germline V gene. V dropped 0 bases and J dropped 4; count of bases not matched to a gene: 4.

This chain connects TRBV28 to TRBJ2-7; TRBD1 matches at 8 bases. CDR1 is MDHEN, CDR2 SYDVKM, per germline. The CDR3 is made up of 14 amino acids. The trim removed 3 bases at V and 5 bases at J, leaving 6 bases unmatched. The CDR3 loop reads CASSFGQGPDEQYF. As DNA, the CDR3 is TGTGCCAGCAGTTTCGGACAGGGTCCCGACGAGCAGTACTTC.

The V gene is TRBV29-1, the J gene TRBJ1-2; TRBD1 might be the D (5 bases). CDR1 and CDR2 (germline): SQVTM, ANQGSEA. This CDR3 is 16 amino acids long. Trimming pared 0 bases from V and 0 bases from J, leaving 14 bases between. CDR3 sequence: CSVEDLGQAPNYGYTF. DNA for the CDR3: TGCAGCGTTGAAGATCTGGGGCAGGCCCCTAACTATGGCTACACCTTC.

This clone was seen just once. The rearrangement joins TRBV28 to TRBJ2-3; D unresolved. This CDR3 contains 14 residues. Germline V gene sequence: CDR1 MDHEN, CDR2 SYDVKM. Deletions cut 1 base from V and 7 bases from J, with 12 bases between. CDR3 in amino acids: CASSLLSDSYTQYF. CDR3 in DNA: TGTGCCAGCAGTTTATTAAGCGATAGTTATACGCAGTATTTT.

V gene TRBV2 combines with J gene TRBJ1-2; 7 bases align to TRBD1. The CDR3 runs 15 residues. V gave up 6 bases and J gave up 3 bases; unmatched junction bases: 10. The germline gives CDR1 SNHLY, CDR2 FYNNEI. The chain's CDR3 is CASSPDRERDYGYTF. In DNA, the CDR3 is TGTGCCAGCAGCCCCGACAGGGAGCGGGACTATGGCTACACCTTC.

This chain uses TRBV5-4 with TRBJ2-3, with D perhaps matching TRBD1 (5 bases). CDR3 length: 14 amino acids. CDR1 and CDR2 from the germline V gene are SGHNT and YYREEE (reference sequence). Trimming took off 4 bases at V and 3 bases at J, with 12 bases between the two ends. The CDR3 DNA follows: TGTGCCAGCAGCACCCCGACAGAAACAGATACGCAGTATTTT. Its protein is CASSTPTETDTQYF.

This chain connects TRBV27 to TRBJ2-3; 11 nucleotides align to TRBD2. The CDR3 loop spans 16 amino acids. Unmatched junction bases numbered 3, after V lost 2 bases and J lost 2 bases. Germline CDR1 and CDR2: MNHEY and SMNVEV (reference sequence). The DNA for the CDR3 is TGTGCCAGCAGTTTAGGGACTAGCGGTCCCACAGATACGCAGTATTTT. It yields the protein CASSLGTSGPTDTQYF.

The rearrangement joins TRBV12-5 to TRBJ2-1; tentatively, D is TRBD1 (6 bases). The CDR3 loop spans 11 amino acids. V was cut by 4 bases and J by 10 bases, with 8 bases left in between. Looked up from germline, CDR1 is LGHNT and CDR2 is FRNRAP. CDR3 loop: CASGWGQEQFF. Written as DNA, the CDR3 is TGTGCTAGTGGTTGGGGACAAGAGCAGTTCTTC.

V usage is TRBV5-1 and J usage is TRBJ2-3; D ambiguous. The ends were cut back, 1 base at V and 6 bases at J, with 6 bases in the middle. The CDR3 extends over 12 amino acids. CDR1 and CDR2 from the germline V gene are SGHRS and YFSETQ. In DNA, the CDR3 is TGCGCCAGCAGCTTGACTACGGATACGCAGTATTTT. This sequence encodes CASSLTTDTQYF. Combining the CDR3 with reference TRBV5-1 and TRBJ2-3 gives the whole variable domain KAGVTQTPRYLIKTRGQQVTLSCSPISGHRSVSWYQQTPGQGLQFLFEYFSETQRNKGNFPGRFSGRQFSNSRSEMNVSTLELGDSALYLCASSLTTDTQYFGPGTRLTVL.

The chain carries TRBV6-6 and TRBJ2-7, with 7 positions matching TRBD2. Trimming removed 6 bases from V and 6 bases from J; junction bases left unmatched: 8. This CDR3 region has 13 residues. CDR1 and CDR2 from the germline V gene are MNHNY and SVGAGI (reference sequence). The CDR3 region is CASRGGEGSEQYF. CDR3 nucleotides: TGTGCCAGCAGAGGAGGGGAGGGGAGCGAGCAGTACTTC.

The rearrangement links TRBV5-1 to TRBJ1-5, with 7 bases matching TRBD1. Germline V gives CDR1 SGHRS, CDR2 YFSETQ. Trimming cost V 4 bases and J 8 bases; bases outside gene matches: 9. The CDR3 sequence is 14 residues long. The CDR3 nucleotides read TGCGCCAGCAGCCCGGGAGGGGGCGAGGAGCCCCAGCATTTT. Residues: CASSPGGGEEPQHF.

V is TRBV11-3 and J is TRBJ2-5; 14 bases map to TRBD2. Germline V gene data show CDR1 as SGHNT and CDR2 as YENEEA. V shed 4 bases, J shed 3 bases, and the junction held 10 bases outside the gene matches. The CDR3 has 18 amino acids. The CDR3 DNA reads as TGTGCCAGCAGCTGGGGACTAGCGGGAGTCGGGCCAGAAGAGACCCAGTACTTC. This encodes CASSWGLAGVGPEETQYF.